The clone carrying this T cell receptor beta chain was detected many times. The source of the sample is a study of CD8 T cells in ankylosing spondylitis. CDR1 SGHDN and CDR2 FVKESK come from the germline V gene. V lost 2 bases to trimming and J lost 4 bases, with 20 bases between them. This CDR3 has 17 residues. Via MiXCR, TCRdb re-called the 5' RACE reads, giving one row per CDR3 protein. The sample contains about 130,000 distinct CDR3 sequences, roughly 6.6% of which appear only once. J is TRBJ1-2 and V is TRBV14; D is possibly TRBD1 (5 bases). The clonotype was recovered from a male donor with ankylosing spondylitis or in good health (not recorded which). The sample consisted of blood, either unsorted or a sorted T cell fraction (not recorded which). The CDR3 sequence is CASSQRGAGRSLYGYTF. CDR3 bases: TGTGCCAGCAGCCAACGAGGGGCAGGGCGCTCCCTCTATGGCTACACCTTC.